This T cell receptor (beta chain) was documented in a study of lymphopenia after photon versus proton radiotherapy. Study-wide findings and caveats: Oligoclonal CD8+ Temra expansion after nadir drove photon patients' diversity drop. Better survival with proton therapy was suggested as possible, not demonstrated. Larger post-nadir TCR diversity loss correlated inversely with survival in deceased patients.

Profiled with immunoSEQ multiplex PCR; TCRdb holds only in-frame clones, not every one. The data contain 25,000 to 40,000 clones, approximately 87% of them singletons. In its sample, this clone was seen once. What it recognizes is unknown. CDR3 size: 15 residues. CDR1 SGHRS and CDR2 YFSETQ come from the germline V gene. Trimming shortened V by 4 bases and J by 1 base, and 14 bases separated the two germline ends. The sequencing used peripheral blood, collected from a patient treated with proton-based radiotherapy. The rearrangement joins TRBV5-1 to TRBJ2-5, with a tentative D call TRBD1 (5 bases). This sequence was found in a woman in her seventies with pancreatic cancer. CDR3: CASSNDPGSQETQYF. As DNA, the CDR3 is TGCGCCAGCAGCAACGACCCAGGGTCCCAAGAGACCCAGTACTTC.